Each of the 25 T cell receptor beta chains below was sequenced from the same sample in a study of blood T cell repertoires in COVID-19. Sequencing used immunoSEQ multiplex PCR; TCRdb keeps in-frame clones, though not all of them. The sample contains over 200,000 clones, 82% of which appear only once. Input material: peripheral blood. Receptor source: a woman aged 40 to 49 with acute or convalescent COVID-19.

This chain joins TRBV4-1 and TRBJ2-7; perhaps TRBD2 as D (6 bases). The ends were cut back, 3 bases at V and 4 bases at J, with 19 bases in the middle. The CDR3 is 16 amino acids. Germline CDR1 MGHRA, CDR2 YSYEKL. Written as DNA, the CDR3 is TGCGCCAGCAGCCAGCCCGACCCCGGGACTGGTTACGAGCAGTACTTC. It translates to CASSQPDPGTGYEQYF.

The gene calls are TRBV18 and TRBJ1-1, with 7 bases identical to TRBD1. Germline CDR1 is KGHSH and CDR2 is LQKENI. V gave up 5 bases and J gave up 4 bases; unmatched junction bases: 7. The CDR3 sequence is 14 residues long. The CDR3 DNA reads as TGTGCCAGCTCAACTACAGGGGATTCCACTGAAGCTTTCTTT. Translation: CASSTTGDSTEAFF.

V gene TRBV7-9 combines with J gene TRBJ2-5; TRBD2 aligns across 8 bases. V was pared by 5 bases and J by 2 bases, with 10 bases of the junction left unmatched. Germline CDR1 is SEHNR and CDR2 is FQNEAQ (reference sequence). This CDR3 is built from 16 residues. CDR3 sequence: CASSPGIAGNQETQYF. DNA for the CDR3: TGTGCCAGCAGCCCCGGGATAGCGGGAAATCAAGAGACCCAGTACTTC. Supplemented by reference TRBV7-9 and TRBJ2-5, the full variable domain reads DTGVSQNPRHKITKRGQNVTFRCDPISEHNRLYWYRQTLGQGPEFLTYFQNEAQLEKSRLLSDRFSAERPKGSFSTLEIQRTEQGDSAMYLCASSPGIAGNQETQYFGPGTRLLVL.

This rearrangement joins TRBV6-5 to TRBJ2-2; tentative D call: TRBD2 (5 bases). The V and J ends lost 6 bases and 4 bases respectively, with 12 bases between them. CDR1 and CDR2 from the germline V gene are MNHEY and SVGAGI. There are 14 residues in the CDR3. The CDR3 region is CASRVLVSTGELFF. The CDR3 nucleotides are TGTGCCAGCAGGGTACTAGTGAGCACCGGGGAGCTGTTTTTT.

This chain joins TRBV19 and TRBJ1-5, with 8 bases that match TRBD1. The CDR3 extends over 14 amino acids. Germline V gene sequence: CDR1 LNHDA, CDR2 SQIVND (reference sequence). The J segment lost 9 bases and the V segment lost 5 bases, leaving 9 bases of the junction unmatched. CDR3 in DNA: TGTGCCAGTAGTCCGGACAGGGTAACTAGGCCCCAGCATTTT. Translated, it gives CASSPDRVTRPQHF.

The rearrangement uses TRBV5-1 and TRBJ2-7, with 11 positions matching TRBD1. V shed 1 base, J shed 1 base, and the junction held 7 bases outside the gene matches. The CDR3 is 17 amino acids. The germline V gene has CDR1 SGHRS and CDR2 YFSETQ. In DNA form, the CDR3 reads TGCGCCAGCAGCTTGCCCGGGACAGGGGGATGGTCCTACGAGCAGTACTTC. Translated: CASSLPGTGGWSYEQYF.

Only a few counts were recorded for this clone. The rearrangement joins TRBV2 to TRBJ1-6, with TRBD1 matching over 8 bases. V shed 6 bases, J shed 5 bases, and the junction held 3 bases outside the gene matches. The CDR3 contains 14 residues. From germline, CDR1 is SNHLY and CDR2 FYNNEI. CDR3 nucleotides: TGTGCCAGCAGGACAGGGGCCGATAATTCACCCCTCCACTTT. This gives the protein CASRTGADNSPLHF.

This clone was detected only a few times. CDR3 amino acids: CARSSGANVLTF. The CDR3 region has the DNA TGTGCGCGGAGCTCTGGGGCCAACGTCCTGACTTTC. The genes are TRBV2 and TRBJ2-6; D unclear. Germline V lookup: CDR1 SNHLY, CDR2 FYNNEI. CDR3 size: 12 residues. Full variable domain (outside the CDR3, taken from reference TRBV2 and TRBJ2-6): EPEVTQTPSHQVTQMGQEVILRCVPISNHLYFYWYRQILGQKVEFLVSFYNNEISEKSEIFDDQFSVERPDGSNFTLKIRSTKLEDSAMYFCARSSGANVLTFGAGSRLTVL.

This clone was found once. J is TRBJ2-3 and V is TRBV11-3, with 8 bases lining up with TRBD1. Losses at the gene ends were 1 base for V and 1 base for J; bases not matched to a gene: 7. CDR1 is SGHNT and CDR2 is YENEEA in the germline V gene. This CDR3 contains 17 residues. CDR3 in amino acids: CASSLGSTGEGTDTQYF. The CDR3, as DNA: TGTGCCAGCAGCTTAGGATCGACAGGGGAGGGCACAGATACGCAGTATTTT.

This clone was counted a single time. The V gene is TRBV7-2, the J gene TRBJ1-1, with TRBD1 matching 8 bases. Germline loops: CDR1 SGHTA, CDR2 FQGNSA. This CDR3 region has 13 residues. With V trimmed by 7 bases and J by 5 bases, 6 bases remained unmatched. CDR3 in DNA: TGTGCCAGCAAAATCCAGGGGGCGACTGAAGCTTTCTTT. It is translated as CASKIQGATEAFF.

The rearrangement uses TRBV11-1 and TRBJ2-1; 7 bases are shared with TRBD1. V lost 4 bases, J lost 12 bases, and 12 bases stayed unmatched. CDR1 is SGHAT and CDR2 is FQDESV in the germline V gene (reference sequence). CDR3 size: 14 residues. CDR3 in amino acids: CASSSTDRNEWQFF. CDR3 bases: TGTGCCAGCAGCTCCACGGACAGGAATGAGTGGCAGTTCTTC.

As regards this clone: At one boundary the junction diverges from the germline segment, which might be a read error. The chain uses TRBV6-4 and TRBJ1-3; a possible D gene is TRBD1 (5 bases). Looked up from germline, CDR1 is MRHNA and CDR2 is SNTAGT. The CDR3 loop spans 14 amino acids. CDR3 sequence: CASSPGGDGNAIYF. In nucleotides, the CDR3 is TGTGCCAGCAGTCCCGGGGGAGATGGAAACGCCATATATTTT.

The chain links TRBV24-1 to TRBJ2-5; TRBD2 matches 9 bases. The CDR3 is made up of 16 amino acids. Looked up from germline, CDR1 is KGHDR and CDR2 is SFDVKD. V shed 7 bases and J 5 bases; nucleotides not matched to a gene: 13. The CDR3 here is CATSNFAGGPGETQYF. CDR3 nucleotide sequence: TGTGCCACCAGCAACTTTGCGGGAGGGCCGGGGGAGACCCAGTACTTC.

This clone showed up just a few times. The chain joins TRBV10-3 to TRBJ1-2, with D maybe TRBD1 (6 bases). The germline V gene encodes CDR1 ENHRY and CDR2 SYGVKD. Deletions cut 6 bases from V and 6 bases from J, with 20 bases between. The length of the CDR3 is 15 residues. In DNA form, the CDR3 reads TGTGCCATCAGCCTCTCTCAACAGGGTGTTAATGGCTACACCTTC. It yields the protein CAISLSQQGVNGYTF.

The V call is TRBV9, the J call TRBJ1-4; D unresolved. Trimming removed 4 bases from V and 8 bases from J, with 18 bases in between. This CDR3 is 15 amino acids long. Germline values: CDR1 SGDLS, CDR2 YYNGEE. The CDR3 coding sequence is TGTGCCAGCAGCCACGCACAGCAAACTGAGGAAAAACTGTTTTTT. Its protein is CASSHAQQTEEKLFF.

The chain has TRBV30 and TRBJ1-2; 7 bases are shared with TRBD1. The CDR3 totals 13 residues. Germline trimming cut 4 bases from V and 1 base from J; bases unmatched to any gene: 3. The germline gives CDR1 GTSNPN, CDR2 SVGIG (reference sequence). Written as DNA, the CDR3 is TGTGCCTGGACGACAGGGATTAACTATGGCTACACCTTC. Protein: CAWTTGINYGYTF.

This clone was seen a single time. CDR3 DNA: TGTGCCAGCAGTTTATCCCACCTAAGGAGCTCCTACAATGAGCAGTTCTTC. Protein sequence: CASSLSHLRSSYNEQFF. V and J are TRBV28 and TRBJ2-1, with unresolved D. The CDR3 totals 17 residues. With 1 base removed from V and 0 bases from J, the gap between germline ends came to 13 bases. Germline values: CDR1 MDHEN, CDR2 SYDVKM.

This chain links TRBV19 with TRBJ2-3; TRBD1 agrees at 9 bases. V lost 6 bases to trimming and J lost 3 bases; unmatched junction nucleotides: 4. The CDR3 runs 14 residues. The germline V gene encodes CDR1 LNHDA and CDR2 SQIVND (reference sequence). The CDR3 here is CASSLDRGTDTQYF. CDR3 DNA: TGTGCCAGTAGCCTGGACAGGGGAACAGATACGCAGTATTTT.

The chain recombines TRBV5-1 with TRBJ2-3; a possible D gene is TRBD1 (5 bases). The germline CDR1 and CDR2 sequences are SGHRS and YFSETQ. The CDR3 contains 14 residues. Trimming removed 0 bases at V and 5 bases at J, with 10 bases between. The CDR3 region is CASSLEGSGDTQYF. CDR3 bases: TGCGCCAGCAGCTTGGAGGGGTCGGGAGATACGCAGTATTTT.

CDR3 in DNA: TGTGCCAGCAGTGAACTTCCGGGACAGGTCTTGGATGGCTACACCTTC. Protein product: CASSELPGQVLDGYTF. The chain couples TRBV2 to TRBJ1-2; 8 positions agree with TRBD1. CDR3 length: 16 amino acids. Germline-derived CDR1 and CDR2 are SNHLY and FYNNEI. J was trimmed by 6 bases and V by 2 bases; bases with no gene match: 11.

V is TRBV7-8 and J is TRBJ1-2; D is unclear. The CDR3 contains 13 residues. Germline V CDR1 and CDR2: SGHVS, FQNEAQ. V lost 3 bases and J 6 bases, leaving 11 bases between the germline ends. The CDR3, as DNA: TGTGCCAGCAGCTTGAGAGGGTTCGATGGCTACACCTTC. It is translated as CASSLRGFDGYTF.

This clone was seen a single time. This chain links TRBV10-1 with TRBJ2-2; D may be TRBD1 (5 bases). The CDR3 is 15 amino acids. V was trimmed by 6 bases and J by 1 base, leaving 12 bases between them. CDR1 is WNHNN and CDR2 is SYGVQD in the germline V gene (reference sequence). In DNA form, the CDR3 reads TGCGCCAGCAGCCTTTCCCAGGGGAACACCGGGGAGCTGTTTTTT. Its translation: CASSLSQGNTGELFF.

The V call is TRBV5-6, the J call TRBJ2-5; 13 bases line up with TRBD2. The CDR3 consists of 18 residues. The V gene end was trimmed by 4 bases and the J gene end by 2 bases; junction bases not matched to a gene: 11. Looked up from germline, CDR1 is SGHDT and CDR2 is YYEEEE. The CDR3 region is CASSLGLAGWKGQETQYF. The CDR3 DNA reads TGTGCCAGCAGCCTGGGACTAGCGGGATGGAAGGGGCAAGAGACCCAGTACTTC.

The chain recombines TRBV2 with TRBJ2-4; 8 positions match TRBD1. Per the germline V gene, CDR1 is SNHLY and CDR2 is FYNNEI. The CDR3 spans 15 residues. Germline trimming cut 6 bases from V and 3 bases from J; bases unmatched to any gene: 7. This CDR3 is CASSQDRGGKNIQYF. DNA for the CDR3: TGTGCCAGCAGCCAAGACAGGGGTGGCAAAAACATTCAGTACTTC.

The chain recombines TRBV6-5 with TRBJ1-5; D ambiguous. Germline CDR1 MNHEY, CDR2 SVGAGI. The CDR3 sequence is 14 residues long. V shed 11 bases and J shed 0 bases, with 14 bases lying between them. The CDR3 sequence: CAGSSRGSNQPQHF. CDR3 nucleotide sequence: TGTGCCGGGTCGAGCCGGGGTAGCAATCAGCCCCAGCATTTT.